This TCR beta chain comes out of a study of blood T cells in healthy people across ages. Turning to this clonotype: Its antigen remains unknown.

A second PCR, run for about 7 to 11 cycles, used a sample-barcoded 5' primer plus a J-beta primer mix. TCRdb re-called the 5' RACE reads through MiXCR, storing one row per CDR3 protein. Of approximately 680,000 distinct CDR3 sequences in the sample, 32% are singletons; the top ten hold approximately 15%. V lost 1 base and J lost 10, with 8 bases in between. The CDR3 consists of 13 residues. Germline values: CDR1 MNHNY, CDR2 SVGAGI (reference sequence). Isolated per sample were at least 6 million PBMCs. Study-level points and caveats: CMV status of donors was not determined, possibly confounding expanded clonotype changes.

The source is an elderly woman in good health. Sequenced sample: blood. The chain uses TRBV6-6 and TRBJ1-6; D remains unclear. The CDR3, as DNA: TGTGCCAGCAGTTACTTCGCAGAATCACCCCTCCACTTT. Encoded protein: CASSYFAESPLHF.